This TCR beta chain was recovered during a study of Ad26.COV2.S vaccination and SARS-CoV-2 variants. Assay: immunoSEQ multiplex PCR; the TCRdb copy retains only in-frame clones and omits some. This sample has hundreds of thousands of clones, with 86% found just once. Treatment in this sample: some 20 received Ad26.COV2.S at low or high dose, single or two shots; roughly five received placebo; per-sample allocation not given. Collection of samples fell on day 63 after the first vaccine or placebo injection. The donor was a Boston adult aged 18-55 years. V lost 4 bases and J 4 bases, leaving 18 bases between the germline ends. The CDR3 is made up of 15 amino acids. The germline CDR1 and CDR2 sequences are SGHNT and YYREEE (reference sequence).

This chain uses TRBV5-4 with TRBJ2-7; TRBD2 might be the D (7 bases). The sequence was obtained from a person between 18 and 59 years old who received the Ad26.COV2.S COVID-19 vaccine or a placebo. The sequencing used peripheral blood, collected in a trial of Ad26.COV2.S vaccine versus placebo. The CDR3 DNA reads as TGTGCCAGCAGCCCTAGGGGGGGGCTAGAATACGAGCAGTACTTC. Translated: CASSPRGGLEYEQYF. The full variable domain, with the rest looked up from reference TRBV5-4 and TRBJ2-7, is ETGVTQSPTHLIKTRGQQVTLRCSSQSGHNTVSWYQQALGQGPQFIFQYYREEENGRGNFPPRFSGLQFPNYSSELNVNALELDDSALYLCASSPRGGLEYEQYFGPGTRLTVT.